Listed below are T cell receptor beta chains from one sample, sequenced in a study of T cells in Graves' hyperthyroidism and ophthalmopathy. TCRdb re-called the multiplex PCR reads through MiXCR, storing one row per CDR3 protein. This repertoire shows 800,000 or so distinct CDR3 sequences, over 35% found once; its top ten account for roughly 8.3%. The sample was blood. The receptors derive from a man younger than 35 with Graves' hyperthyroidism. Each CDR3 is given with its conserved first and last residue. D genes are given only for firm matches. Clone size is stated in some rows and not others, as once, few, many or a class when expanded.

j_call d_call v_call clone_size cdr3_nt cdr3_aa
TRBJ1-1 NA TRBV20-1 few TGCAGTGCTAGAGCATTAGTACAGGTTGAAGCTTTCTTT CSARALVQVEAFF
TRBJ1-2 NA TRBV29-1 many TGCAGCGTTGATGGGGGGTTAGACTATGGCTACACCTTC CSVDGGLDYGYTF
TRBJ2-7 NA TRBV4-1 NA TGCGCCAGCAGCCCGATGACGGCTTCGGGGGAGCAGTACTTC CASSPMTASGEQYF
TRBJ1-1 NA TRBV5-1 NA TGCGCCAGCAGCTTGGCCTTAAGTCAGCTAACAAGTGAAGCTTTCTTT CASSLALSQLTSEAFF
TRBJ1-2 NA TRBV6-5 once TGTGCCAGCAGTTGGGGCGGAGAAGGGGGCTACACCTTC CASSWGGEGGYTF
TRBJ1-2 NA TRBV20-1 once TGCAGTGCCCTCAGGGATTGGTACACCTTC CSALRDWYTF
TRBJ2-7 TRBD2 TRBV4-2 NA TGTGCCAGCAGCCAAGAGGCGGCTGGGACTAGGGGCGAGCAGTACTTC CASSQEAAGTRGEQYF
TRBJ1-4 TRBD1 TRBV29-1 many TGCAGCGTTTCGACAGGGTGGGATGAAAAACTGTTTTTT CSVSTGWDEKLFF
TRBJ2-7 TRBD2 TRBV29-1 many TGCAGCGTGACGGATTTAGCGGGCCCTTCCTCCTACGAGCAGTACTTC CSVTDLAGPSSYEQYF
TRBJ1-6 NA TRBV20-1 many TGCAGTGCTAGAGACCGGGGTGAACCCCTCCACTTT CSARDRGEPLHF
TRBJ2-7 NA TRBV19 NA TGTGCCAGGGGGGATGGCGAGCAGTACTTC CARGDGEQYF
TRBJ2-7 NA TRBV5-4 few TGTGCCAGCAGCTCAGAGGGTTACGGCTCCTACGAGCAGTACTTC CASSSEGYGSYEQYF
TRBJ1-4 NA TRBV2 many TGTGCCAGCAGTGAAGACGGAGCCCGTGAAAAACTGTTTTTT CASSEDGAREKLFF
TRBJ1-1 TRBD1 TRBV7-3 many TGTGCCAGATCAGACAGGGGGCCCACTGAAGCTTTCTTT CARSDRGPTEAFF
TRBJ2-5 NA TRBV9 many TGTGCCAGCAGCTCCCTGACTGAAGAGACCCAGTACTTC CASSSLTEETQYF
TRBJ2-2 TRBD2 TRBV19 NA TGTGCCAGTAGTATCACCGGACTAGCGGGAAGAACCGGGGAGCTGTTTTTT CASSITGLAGRTGELFF
TRBJ2-7 NA TRBV2 NA TGTGCCAGCAGTCGTGGGTCCTCCCACGAGCAGTACTTC CASSRGSSHEQYF
TRBJ2-7 NA TRBV7-3 NA TGTGCCAGCAGCTTAGACGACACCGGGGAGCAGTACTTC CASSLDDTGEQYF
TRBJ1-5 NA TRBV12-3/TRBV12-4 few TGTGCCAGCAGTTCTGGGCCAGGGGAAGGTCAGCCCCAGCATTTT CASSSGPGEGQPQHF
TRBJ2-7 NA TRBV20-1 few TGCAGTGCGCCAAGCCACCGACAGTTTCCAGACTCCGAGCAGTACTTC CSAPSHRQFPDSEQYF
TRBJ1-4 TRBD1 TRBV6-2/TRBV6-3 once TGTGCCAGCAGCACCTCCCGCTACAGGGGATGGGATGAAAAACTGTTTTTT CASSTSRYRGWDEKLFF
TRBJ1-2 NA TRBV10-3 many TGTGCCATCAGTGAGTCGGGCAGCTATGGCTACACCTTC CAISESGSYGYTF
TRBJ1-3 TRBD1 TRBV15 NA TGTGCCATCAGCAGAGACAGGGGAAAGAACGCCATATATTTT CAISRDRGKNAIYF
TRBJ2-5 NA TRBV19 NA TGTGCCAGTAGAGGCATGGAGGAGACCCAGTACTTC CASRGMEETQYF
TRBJ1-1 NA TRBV6-4 many TGTGCCAGCAGTGAGAAGGGGAACACTGAAGCTTTCTTT CASSEKGNTEAFF
TRBJ2-5 TRBD2 TRBV7-9 many TGTGCCAGCAGCCCCCGACTAGCGGAGACCCAGTACTTC CASSPRLAETQYF
TRBJ2-7 TRBD1 TRBV12-3/TRBV12-4 NA TGTGCCAGCACTCGGGACAGGGGGCCCAACGAGCAGTACTTC CASTRDRGPNEQYF
TRBJ2-5 TRBD2 TRBV10-3 many TGTGCCATCACGGGAGGCTGGGGGGAGACCCAGTACTTC CAITGGWGETQYF
TRBJ2-2 TRBD2 TRBV2 many TGTGCCAGCAGACGCGGGACTAGCGGCACCGGGGAGCTGTTTTTT CASRRGTSGTGELFF
TRBJ1-1 NA TRBV11-2 few TGTGCCAGCAGCTATCCCCCCAGAGCGAACACTGAAGCTTTCTTT CASSYPPRANTEAFF
TRBJ1-5 NA TRBV2 many TGTGCCAGCAGTGAAGAGGACGCGTCCCAGCATTTT CASSEEDASQHF
TRBJ1-1 TRBD1 TRBV7-2 many TGTGCCGGCCTCCGGGACAGGGTCTCTGAAGCTTTCTTT CAGLRDRVSEAFF
TRBJ1-1 NA TRBV30 NA TGTGCCTGGAGTCCAGGGTCTACTGAAGCTTTCTTT CAWSPGSTEAFF
TRBJ2-5 NA TRBV9 NA TGTGCCAGCAGCAAGGGGAGAAGGGGTGAGACCCAGTACTTC CASSKGRRGETQYF
TRBJ2-5 TRBD2 TRBV9 few TGTGCCAGCAGCGTAGCTCTAAGCGGGAGACAGACCCAGTACTTC CASSVALSGRQTQYF
TRBJ2-2 NA TRBV12-3/TRBV12-4 few TGTGCCAGCAGTTTTTTCCTGGGGCTGTTTTTT CASSFFLGLFF
TRBJ2-7 TRBD1 TRBV29-1 NA TGCAGCCTGACAGGGGAGAGCTACGAGCAGTACTTC CSLTGESYEQYF
TRBJ2-5 NA TRBV20-1 many TGCAGTGCTAGAGAGCTGGTCGGGCAGGGGCTTGAGACCCAGTACTTC CSARELVGQGLETQYF
TRBJ1-1 NA TRBV20-1 many TGCAGTGCCCATTCGGGCATGAACACTGAAGCTTTCTTT CSAHSGMNTEAFF
TRBJ1-4 TRBD1 TRBV20-1 many TGCAGTGCTACGAGGACAGGGGATGAAAAACTGTTTTTT CSATRTGDEKLFF
TRBJ2-5 NA TRBV29-1 many TGCAGCGTTGAGGAACGCTCCGAAGAGACCCAGTACTTC CSVEERSEETQYF
TRBJ2-5 NA TRBV2 once TGTGCCTCAGGGGACCTGGGACCCCGGGGTGAGACCCAGTACTTC CASGDLGPRGETQYF
TRBJ2-7 TRBD1 TRBV10-3 many TGTGCCATCAGCGGGACAGGGAGAACCTACGAGCAGTACTTC CAISGTGRTYEQYF
TRBJ1-2 NA TRBV11-2 few TGTGCCAGCAGCTCTCCGGGCCCCCTTCGGAGCTACACCTTC CASSSPGPLRSYTF
TRBJ2-2 NA TRBV19 NA TGTGCCAGTAGCATGGGAACTGGCACCGGGGAGCTGTTTTTT CASSMGTGTGELFF
TRBJ2-5 NA TRBV7-2 NA TGTGCCAGCAGCTTAGCGCTGAATCAGCCCCAGTACTTC CASSLALNQPQYF
TRBJ2-5 TRBD2 TRBV7-8 NA TGTGCCAGCAGCTCCCCGGGGGGGAATCGGTACGGGACCCAGTACTTC CASSSPGGNRYGTQYF
TRBJ1-2 NA TRBV7-9 NA TGTGCCAGCAGCCCCGAGGACCTGAACCTCTATGGCTACACCTTC CASSPEDLNLYGYTF
TRBJ2-5 TRBD2 TRBV7-6 many TGTGCCAGCAGCTTCCCTCATAGCGGGGGGGAAGAGACCCAGTACTTC CASSFPHSGGEETQYF
TRBJ1-3 TRBD1 TRBV20-1 few TGCAGTGCCGAAGGGACAGCCTCTGGAAACACCATATATTTT CSAEGTASGNTIYF
TRBJ2-7 NA TRBV5-4 few TGTGCCAGCAGCTTAAGGGAAGGTACCTACGAGCAGTACTTC CASSLREGTYEQYF
TRBJ2-5 NA TRBV7-8 many TGTGCCAGCAGCTTACGGGGGAAAGAGACCCAGTACTTC CASSLRGKETQYF
TRBJ1-1 NA TRBV12-3/TRBV12-4 few TGTGCCAGCAGTTTAGCGGGTGAGGGGGAGGCTTTCTTT CASSLAGEGEAFF
TRBJ2-7 NA TRBV4-1 NA TGTGCCAGCAGCCATCCCGACAGGCCCGAAACCTACGAGCAGTACTTC CASSHPDRPETYEQYF
TRBJ2-7 TRBD2 TRBV5-4 few TGTGCCAGCAGCTTGAGACTAGCGGGAGGAGGCGAGCAGTACTTC CASSLRLAGGGEQYF
TRBJ2-3 NA TRBV11-2 NA TGTGCCAGCACCCAAGTACGGACCGTGGGGGCAGATACGCAGTATTTT CASTQVRTVGADTQYF
TRBJ1-1 NA TRBV19 many TGTGCCAGTAGTATAGATTTTAACACTGAAGCTTTCTTT CASSIDFNTEAFF
TRBJ2-7 NA TRBV7-2 NA TGTGCCAGCAGCTTAAGCCCAGGGACTGAGCAGTACTTC CASSLSPGTEQYF
TRBJ1-2 NA TRBV6-4 NA TGTGCCAGCAGTACGGGGCCTGGCTACACCTTC CASSTGPGYTF